Included here is one T cell receptor beta chain sequence, with context. This clonotype was observed a few times. Its binding antigen is unknown. No much larger clone exists at a distance of one base, and base qualities are not known. This sample is drawn from a study of T cell repertoires in cytomegalovirus infection (dated by TCRdb to the late 2010s). Study-wide context: Alongside well-studied HLA-B-restricted epitopes, the peptide stimulations were aimed at recently identified HLA-C-restricted CMV epitopes, whose presentation resists viral immunomodulation. Donor HLA type was relevant to the analysis, as public TCR beta signatures indicated carriage of CMV infection together with the matching HLA type.

Data came from an Illumina HiSeq 1500. In-frame beta chains were kept once TCRdb had trimmed the public reads at Q25 with fastp and called clones with MiXCR. Each CDR3 protein appears once, grouped with its most common genes and DNA. This sample has some 920,000 distinct CDR3 sequences in its table, and roughly 31% of those were observed once. 11% to 15% of the sample is in the top ten clones. CDR1 and CDR2, per the germline V gene, are SGHVS and FNYEAQ. V has 1 base trimmed and J has 1 base trimmed; junction bases matching no gene number 5. The CDR3 measures 16 amino acids from cysteine to phenylalanine. The CDR3 DNA has 48 bases and is translated from base 1. Here is what the overall study found, with its caveats: Cumulative frequency of public TCR beta family members discriminated carriers of CMV infection plus the relevant HLA type in this cohort and an independent approximately 370-donor cohort. The ex vivo response was dominated by HLA-C-restricted CMV-specific TCR beta clonotypes, and the single most frequent clonotype in two of eight donors was supplied by these HLA-C-restricted clonotypes.

The sample's treatment or condition label is to be understood as: in vitro stimulation with specific CMV peptide epitopes to enrich CMV-specific T cells. The specimen was cultured CD8+ T cells from PBMCs, collected from culture after CMV antigen stimulation. This receptor was obtained from a human donor in good health (CMV status not recorded). Some clones in this sample may be carry-over from other donors' samples. The receptor chain draws on TRBV7-6 and TRBJ2-7; TRBD1 lines up with 9 middle nucleotides. The CDR3 reads CASSLDWGQGSYEQYF. The base sequence is TGTGCCAGCAGCTTAGATTGGGGACAGGGATCCTACGAGCAGTACTTC.